Listed below are T cell receptor beta chains from one sample, sequenced in a study of T-cell reconstitution after alpha-beta-depleted transplantation in children. MiXCR was run by TCRdb on the PCR reads, yielding one entry per CDR3 protein. The sample records about 370,000 distinct CDR3 sequences, 20% being singletons. Sample: PBMCs from the stem cell graft donor, taken from the stem cell graft. These receptors were obtained from a human donor who donated a stem cell graft to a child with acute myeloid leukemia. The conserved cysteine and the conserved F or W are not part of the CDR3 here. The order of the fields is J gene, V gene, CDR3 protein.

>TRBJ2-3|TRBV20-1
SARDLDTQY
>TRBJ2-3|TRBV7-2
ASSPRSTSTDTQY
>TRBJ1-5|TRBV12-3/TRBV12-4
ASRWEGASNQPQH
>TRBJ2-1|TRBV7-2
ASTTGGEGYNEQF
>TRBJ2-1|TRBV7-6
ASSLGGGFYNEQF
>TRBJ2-1|TRBV29-1
SVEAGYEQF
>TRBJ1-5|TRBV4-1
ASSQGDSSNQPQH
>TRBJ2-3|TRBV25-1
ASTGTGVTDTQY
>TRBJ1-2|TRBV20-1
SAGGDRLYYGYT
>TRBJ2-5|TRBV5-5
ASSLEGDQY
>TRBJ2-3|TRBV20-1
SAISPSTDTQY
>TRBJ2-7|TRBV20-1
SARDRQGAGYEQY
>TRBJ2-1|TRBV7-2
ASSSRGLAALNEQF
>TRBJ2-7|TRBV10-3
AIRGLAGGEDGYEQY
>TRBJ2-1|TRBV24-1
ATSETSGRDLDEQF
>TRBJ2-2|TRBV20-1
SARDTRLAGYTGELF
>TRBJ1-1|TRBV29-1
SVGGYIGNTEAF
>TRBJ2-1|TRBV12-3/TRBV12-4
ASSPRLAGGHEQF
>TRBJ1-4|TRBV15
ATSRDRQGNEKLF
>TRBJ1-1|TRBV12-3/TRBV12-4
ASTPSTTSAF
>TRBJ2-2|TRBV4-1
ASSQGFELF
>TRBJ1-1|TRBV20-1
SARDPGVNTEAF
>TRBJ1-1|TRBV28
ASSFEDRGRNTEAF
>TRBJ2-7|TRBV7-2
ASSKTSVAYEQY
>TRBJ2-3|TRBV9
ASSPILRDTQY
>TRBJ2-7|TRBV3-1
ASSQDSATPTSRKY
>TRBJ2-7|TRBV5-4
ASSLSPGAGGYEQY
>TRBJ2-7|TRBV29-1
SVEDLEYEQY
>TRBJ2-7|TRBV20-1
SANGREGPYEQY
>TRBJ1-5|TRBV4-2
ASSRYNQPQH
>TRBJ1-2|TRBV27
ASCGEDYYGYT
>TRBJ2-1|TRBV20-1
SARLPSASEQF
>TRBJ2-1|TRBV24-1
ATSVGLAASIEQF
>TRBJ2-7|TRBV12-3/TRBV12-4
ASRTLGSAGNEQY
>TRBJ1-1|TRBV29-1
SVVEGGMNTEAF
>TRBJ1-1|TRBV2
ASKLGFTEAF
>TRBJ1-1|TRBV27
ASSLSLKNTEAF
>TRBJ2-2|TRBV20-1
SALRTLQKELF
>TRBJ2-1|TRBV21-1
ASSEERLGVLYNEQF
>TRBJ2-3|TRBV20-1
SAIDGTASTDTQY
>TRBJ2-2|TRBV12-3/TRBV12-4
ASSLPPGRTTGELF
>TRBJ2-2|TRBV12-3/TRBV12-4
ASSFFAGDTGELF